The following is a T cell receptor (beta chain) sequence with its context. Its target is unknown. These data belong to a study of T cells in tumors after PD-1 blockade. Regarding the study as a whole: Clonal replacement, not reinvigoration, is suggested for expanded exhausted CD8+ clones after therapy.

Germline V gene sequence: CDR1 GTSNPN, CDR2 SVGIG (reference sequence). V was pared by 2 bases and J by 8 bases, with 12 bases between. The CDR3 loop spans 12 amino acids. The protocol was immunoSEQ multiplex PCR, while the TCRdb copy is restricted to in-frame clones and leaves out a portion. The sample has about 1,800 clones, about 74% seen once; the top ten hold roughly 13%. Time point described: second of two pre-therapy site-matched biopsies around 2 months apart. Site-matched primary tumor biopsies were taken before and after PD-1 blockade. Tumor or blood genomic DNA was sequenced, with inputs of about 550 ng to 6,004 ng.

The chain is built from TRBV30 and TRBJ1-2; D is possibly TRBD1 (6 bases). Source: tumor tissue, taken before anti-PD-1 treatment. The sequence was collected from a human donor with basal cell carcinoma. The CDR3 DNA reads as TGTGCCTGGAGTCGACAGGCAGGGGGCTACACCTTC. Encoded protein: CAWSRQAGGYTF.